This T cell receptor (beta chain) was retrieved from a study of shared clonotypes between healthy human individuals. Study-level results: There were few donors, and this limited the genetic and exposure-history diversity represented. Naive CD4 clonotypes were shared across several donors at about 5%. Sequencing of the sorted subsets was shown by rarefaction to be incomplete despite large depth.

Deletions cut 2 bases from V and 2 bases from J, with 4 bases between. Germline CDR1 MDHEN, CDR2 SYDVKM. The CDR3 is 12 residues long. As to this clone: Its antigen is not identified. The sample carries other DNA sequences with the same CDR3.

Sequenced by immunoSEQ multiplex PCR; TCRdb stores in-frame clones only, minus some. The sample contains 2 million to 2.5 million clones, around 92% of which appear only once. Sequenced sample: naive CD4+ T cells from PBMCs. This sample's subset: CD45RA+ positively selected. The chain has TRBV28 and TRBJ2-7, with D uncertain. The sequence derives from a man younger than 30 in good health. Some clones in this sample may be carry-over from other donors' samples. CDR3 DNA: TGTGCCAGCAGTTTACGGCCCTACGAGCAGTACTTC. This sequence encodes CASSLRPYEQYF.